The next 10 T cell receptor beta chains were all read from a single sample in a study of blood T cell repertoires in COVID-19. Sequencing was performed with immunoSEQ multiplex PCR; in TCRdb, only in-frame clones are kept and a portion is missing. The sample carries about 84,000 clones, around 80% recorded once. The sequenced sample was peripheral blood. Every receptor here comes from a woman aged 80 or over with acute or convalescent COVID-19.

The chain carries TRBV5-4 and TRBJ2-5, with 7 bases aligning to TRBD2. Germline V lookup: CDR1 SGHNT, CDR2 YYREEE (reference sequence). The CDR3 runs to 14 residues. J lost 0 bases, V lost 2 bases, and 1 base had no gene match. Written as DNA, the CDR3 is TGTGCCAGCAGCTTTGGGGGGGACCAAGAGACCCAGTACTTC. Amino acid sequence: CASSFGGDQETQYF. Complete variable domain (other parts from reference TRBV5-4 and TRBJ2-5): ETGVTQSPTHLIKTRGQQVTLRCSSQSGHNTVSWYQQALGQGPQFIFQYYREEENGRGNFPPRFSGLQFPNYSSELNVNALELDDSALYLCASSFGGDQETQYFGPGTRLLVL.

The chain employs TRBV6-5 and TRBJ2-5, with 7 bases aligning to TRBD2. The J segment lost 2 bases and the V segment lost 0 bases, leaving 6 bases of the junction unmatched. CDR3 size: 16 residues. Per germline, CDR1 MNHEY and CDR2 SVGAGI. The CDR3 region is CASSYSGSSGQETQYF. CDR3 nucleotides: TGTGCCAGCAGTTACTCTGGCTCTAGCGGTCAAGAGACCCAGTACTTC.

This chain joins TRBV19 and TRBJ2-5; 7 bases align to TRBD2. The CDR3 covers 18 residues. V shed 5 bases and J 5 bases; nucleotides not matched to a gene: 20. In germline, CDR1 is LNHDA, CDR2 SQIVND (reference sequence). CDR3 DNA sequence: TGTGCCAGTAGTCCATCCCGTCGGAGCGGGAAAAGGTGGGAGACCCAGTACTTC. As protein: CASSPSRRSGKRWETQYF.

CDR3 residues: CASSTPSGRTHEQYF. The CDR3 bases are TGTGCCAGTAGTACCCCTAGCGGGAGGACCCACGAGCAGTACTTC. The V call is TRBV19, the J call TRBJ2-7; 11 bases map to TRBD2. The J segment lost 5 bases and the V segment lost 4 bases, leaving 7 bases of the junction unmatched. The CDR3 is made up of 15 amino acids. Germline lookup yields CDR1 LNHDA and CDR2 SQIVND (reference sequence).

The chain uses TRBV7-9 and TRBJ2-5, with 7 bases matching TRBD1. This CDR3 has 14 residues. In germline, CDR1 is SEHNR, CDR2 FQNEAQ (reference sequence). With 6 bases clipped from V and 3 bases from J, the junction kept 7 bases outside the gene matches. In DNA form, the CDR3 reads TGTGCCAGCAGGTTACTAGGGACAGAAGAGACCCAGTACTTC. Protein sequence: CASRLLGTEETQYF.

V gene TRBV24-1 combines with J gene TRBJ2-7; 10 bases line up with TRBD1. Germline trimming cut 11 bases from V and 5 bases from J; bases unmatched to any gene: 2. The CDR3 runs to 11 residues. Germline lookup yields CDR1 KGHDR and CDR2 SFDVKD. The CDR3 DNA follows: TGTGCCATAGGGACAGGGGACGAGCAGTACTTC. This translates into CAIGTGDEQYF.

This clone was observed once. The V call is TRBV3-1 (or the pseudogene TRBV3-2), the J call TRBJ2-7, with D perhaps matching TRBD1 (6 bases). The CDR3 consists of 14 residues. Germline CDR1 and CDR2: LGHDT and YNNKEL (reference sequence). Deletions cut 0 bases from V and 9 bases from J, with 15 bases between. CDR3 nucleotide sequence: TGTGCCAGCAGCCAAGACAACAGGGATACGGCGCAGTACTTC. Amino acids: CASSQDNRDTAQYF.

CDR3 residues: CASSSPAGTGRSGANVLTF. CDR3 DNA: TGTGCCAGCAGCTCACCGGCCGGGACAGGGCGTTCTGGGGCCAACGTCCTGACTTTC. The chain employs TRBV7-2 and TRBJ2-6; 9 bases align to TRBD1. The CDR3 covers 19 residues. Trimming removed 4 bases from V and 1 base from J; junction bases left unmatched: 11. Germline CDR1 and CDR2: SGHTA and FQGNSA.

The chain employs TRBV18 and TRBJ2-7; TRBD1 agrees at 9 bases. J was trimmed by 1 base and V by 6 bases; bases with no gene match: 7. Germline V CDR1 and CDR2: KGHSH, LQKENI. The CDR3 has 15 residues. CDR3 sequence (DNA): TGTGCCAGCTCTCAAGGGACAGGGTTGTCCTACGAGCAGTACTTC. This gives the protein CASSQGTGLSYEQYF.

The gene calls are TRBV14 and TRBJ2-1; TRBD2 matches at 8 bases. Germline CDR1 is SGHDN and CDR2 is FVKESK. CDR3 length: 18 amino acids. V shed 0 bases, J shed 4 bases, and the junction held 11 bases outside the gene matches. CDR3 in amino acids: CASSQDRGSAGEYNEQFF. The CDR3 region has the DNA TGTGCCAGCAGCCAAGATCGGGGTTCAGCGGGAGAGTACAATGAGCAGTTCTTC.